This T cell receptor (beta chain) was identified during a study of T cell changes during pregnancy in multiple sclerosis. This CDR3 spans 18 amino acids. The data were produced by immunoSEQ multiplex PCR, yet TCRdb's version contains in-frame clones alone and is incomplete. The repertoire holds about 73,000 clones, with 80% to 95% as singletons. This chain connects TRBV21-1 to TRBJ2-1; no DNA check was done on the table's D call, TRBD2. TRBV21-1 is a pseudogene locus. Here the sequenced sample was peripheral blood, taken in the third trimester of pregnancy. This clonotype originated in a female donor in good health, enrolled as a control in a pregnancy study. The CDR3: CASSKKGGGLSSYNEQFF. The CDR3 bases are TGTGCCAGCAGCAAAAAGGGCGGGGGGCTTAGCTCCTACAATGAGCAGTTCTTC.